This T cell receptor (beta chain) was captured by sequencing in a study of Ad26.COV2.S vaccination and SARS-CoV-2 variants. Whole-study results and caveats: Participants in the vaccine arm had higher spike-specific TCR breadth; placebo recipients had lower.

The treatment was: roughly 18 received Ad26.COV2.S at low or high dose, single or two shots; about five received placebo; per-sample allocation not given. The samples were gathered on day 63 after the first injection of vaccine or placebo. The donor was a Boston adult aged 18-55 years. This table comes from immunoSEQ multiplex PCR, and its TCRdb copy is limited to in-frame clones, with some not included. Altogether about 320,000 clones are present, just over 85% being singletons, with the ten largest covering 1.5% to 2.5%. The CDR3 has 14 amino acids. V dropped 5 bases and J dropped 0 bases, with 11 bases sitting between them. Germline V gene sequence: CDR1 MNHEY, CDR2 SMNVEV (reference sequence). In regard to this clone: Its antigen is currently unknown.

The receptor's source is a person between 18 and 59 years old who received the Ad26.COV2.S COVID-19 vaccine or a placebo. The chain carries TRBV27 and TRBJ2-7; D is perhaps TRBD1 (6 bases). This specimen was peripheral blood, taken in a trial of Ad26.COV2.S vaccine versus placebo. This CDR3 reads CASSRQASSYEQYF. In nucleotides, the CDR3 is TGTGCCAGCAGTCGACAGGCCTCCTCCTACGAGCAGTACTTC.